This T cell receptor beta chain is drawn from a study of cytomegalovirus exposure and HLA in healthy donors. The overall study: Early released data had roughly 81 million unique TCRs, all coming from HLA-typed donors. General observations from the study: It is likely that the observed cluster of highly shared sequence variants was a sequencing artifact. There were several of the most significant clusters that appeared linked to common viral pathogens in a later analysis. Relative to the approximately 680-donor mean, N-insertions were reportedly fewer in an Asian-associated ancestry cluster in a later analysis.

The CDR3 has 14 amino acids. Germline V gene lookup returns CDR1 GTSNPN and CDR2 SVGIG (reference sequence). Trimming took 3 bases from V and 6 from J; bases not matched to a gene: 5. A remark on this clone: Its antigen is not identified.

The PCR had 60 Vbeta and 13 Jbeta primers. Repertoires were generated with immunoSEQ multiplex PCR, while TCRdb's copy carries only in-frame clones and drops some. The sample consists of around 85,000 clones, less than 85% of them appearing once. This sequence originates from a male donor in good health and CMV-seronegative. The chain combines TRBV30 with TRBJ2-2; TRBD1 aligns across 9 bases. Source material: PBMCs. CDR3 nucleotide sequence: TGTGCCTGGAGGGGACAGGGTGAAGCCGGGGAGCTGTTTTTT. It yields the protein CAWRGQGEAGELFF.